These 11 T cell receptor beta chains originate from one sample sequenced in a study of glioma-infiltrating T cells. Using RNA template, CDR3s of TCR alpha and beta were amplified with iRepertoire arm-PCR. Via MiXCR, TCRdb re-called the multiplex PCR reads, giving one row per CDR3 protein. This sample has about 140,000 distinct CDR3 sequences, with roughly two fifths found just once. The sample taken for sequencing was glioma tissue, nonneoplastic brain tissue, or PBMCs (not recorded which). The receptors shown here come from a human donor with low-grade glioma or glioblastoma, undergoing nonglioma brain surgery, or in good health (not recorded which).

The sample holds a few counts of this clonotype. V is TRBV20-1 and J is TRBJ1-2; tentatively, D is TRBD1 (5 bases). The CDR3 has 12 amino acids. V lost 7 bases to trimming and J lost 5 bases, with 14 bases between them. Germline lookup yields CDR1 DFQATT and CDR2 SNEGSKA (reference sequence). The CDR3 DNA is TGCAGTGGTACGGGACCGACTTATGGCTACACCTTC. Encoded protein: CSGTGPTYGYTF.

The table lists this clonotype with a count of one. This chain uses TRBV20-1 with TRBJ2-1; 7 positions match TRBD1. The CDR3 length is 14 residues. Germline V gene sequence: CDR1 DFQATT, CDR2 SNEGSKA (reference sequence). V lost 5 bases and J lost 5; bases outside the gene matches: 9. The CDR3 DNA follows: TGCAGTGCTTCGGGACAGAATGCTCACAATGAGCAGTTCTTC. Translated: CSASGQNAHNEQFF.

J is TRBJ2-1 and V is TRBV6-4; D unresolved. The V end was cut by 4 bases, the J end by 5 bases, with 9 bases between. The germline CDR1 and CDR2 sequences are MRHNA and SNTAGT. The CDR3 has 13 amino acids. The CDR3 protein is CASSVRANNEQFF. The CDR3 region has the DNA TGTGCCAGCAGTGTCAGAGCAAACAATGAGCAGTTCTTC.

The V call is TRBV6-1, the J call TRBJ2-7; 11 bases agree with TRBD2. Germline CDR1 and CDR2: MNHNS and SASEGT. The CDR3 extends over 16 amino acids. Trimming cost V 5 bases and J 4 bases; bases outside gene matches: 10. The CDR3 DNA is TGTGCCAGCAGTAATCAATATACTAGCGGGAGTTACGAGCAGTACTTC. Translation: CASSNQYTSGSYEQYF.

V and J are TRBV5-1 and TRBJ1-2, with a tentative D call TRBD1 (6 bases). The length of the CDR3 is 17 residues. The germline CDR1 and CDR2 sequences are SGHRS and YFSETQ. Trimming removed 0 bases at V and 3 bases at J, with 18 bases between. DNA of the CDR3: TGCGCCAGCAGCTTGGCAGGGGATGAACTTATGGACTATGGCTACACCTTC. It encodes CASSLAGDELMDYGYTF.

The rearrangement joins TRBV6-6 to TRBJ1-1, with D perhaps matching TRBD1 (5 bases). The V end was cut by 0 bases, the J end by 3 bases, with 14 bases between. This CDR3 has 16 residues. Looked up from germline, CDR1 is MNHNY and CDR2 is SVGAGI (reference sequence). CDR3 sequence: CASSYSGRGVDTEAFF. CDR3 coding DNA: TGTGCCAGCAGTTACTCGGGGCGGGGAGTAGACACTGAAGCTTTCTTT.

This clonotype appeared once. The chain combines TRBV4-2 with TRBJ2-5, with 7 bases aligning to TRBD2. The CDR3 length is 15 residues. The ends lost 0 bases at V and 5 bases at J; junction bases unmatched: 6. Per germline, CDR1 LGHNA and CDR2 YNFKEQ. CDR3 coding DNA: TGTGCCAGCAGCCAAGATAGCGGGTCGAAGGAGACCCAGTACTTC. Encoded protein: CASSQDSGSKETQYF.

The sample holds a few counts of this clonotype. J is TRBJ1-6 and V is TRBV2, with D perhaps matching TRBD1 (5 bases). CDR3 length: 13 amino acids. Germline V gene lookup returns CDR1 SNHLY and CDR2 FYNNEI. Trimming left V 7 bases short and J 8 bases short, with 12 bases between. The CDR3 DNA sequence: TGTGCCAGCACGCAGGGCGAATATTCACCCCTCCACTTT. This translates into CASTQGEYSPLHF.

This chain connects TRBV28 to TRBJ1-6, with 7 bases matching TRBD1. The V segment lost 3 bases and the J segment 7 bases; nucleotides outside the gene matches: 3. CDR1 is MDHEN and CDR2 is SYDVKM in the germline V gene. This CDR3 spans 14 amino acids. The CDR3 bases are TGTGCCAGCAGTTTTGGCAGGGGGAATTCACCCCTCCACTTT. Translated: CASSFGRGNSPLHF.

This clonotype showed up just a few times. CDR3 loop: CASSQNQGDQPQHF. The CDR3 DNA reads as TGCGCCAGCAGCCAAAATCAGGGGGATCAGCCCCAGCATTTT. J is TRBJ1-5 and V is TRBV4-1; 7 positions match TRBD1. The CDR3 spans 14 residues. Trimming removed 2 bases from V and 5 bases from J; junction bases left unmatched: 3. Germline CDR1 MGHRA, CDR2 YSYEKL.

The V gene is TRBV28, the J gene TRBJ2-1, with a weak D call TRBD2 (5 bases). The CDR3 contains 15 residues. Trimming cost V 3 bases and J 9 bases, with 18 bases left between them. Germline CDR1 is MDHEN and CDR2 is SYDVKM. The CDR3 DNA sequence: TGTGCCAGCAGTTTCACTAGTAATACCGGAGGTGAGCAGTTCTTC. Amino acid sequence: CASSFTSNTGGEQFF.